A single TCR beta chain is shown here with its context. The sample originates from a study of shared clonotypes between healthy human individuals. Germline V gene lookup returns CDR1 SNHLY and CDR2 FYNNEI. This CDR3 region has 19 residues. V was pared by 6 bases and J by 7 bases, with 26 bases of the junction left unmatched. Sequencing used immunoSEQ multiplex PCR; TCRdb keeps in-frame clones, though not all of them. This table holds more than 2,000,000 clones, more than 90% found once. CD45RA-negative memory and CD45RA+ naive subsets were split from the CD4+ cells. V gene TRBV2 combines with J gene TRBJ2-5; 7 positions match TRBD1. The source material was naive CD4+ T cells sorted from blood. Subset given: CD45RA+ positively selected. This receptor was identified in a man aged 18 to 35 in good health. As DNA, the CDR3 is TGTGCCAGCAGCGAATCACCCATGACAGGGACCAGAGTTGAACGGACCCAGTACTTC. Its protein product is CASSESPMTGTRVERTQYF.